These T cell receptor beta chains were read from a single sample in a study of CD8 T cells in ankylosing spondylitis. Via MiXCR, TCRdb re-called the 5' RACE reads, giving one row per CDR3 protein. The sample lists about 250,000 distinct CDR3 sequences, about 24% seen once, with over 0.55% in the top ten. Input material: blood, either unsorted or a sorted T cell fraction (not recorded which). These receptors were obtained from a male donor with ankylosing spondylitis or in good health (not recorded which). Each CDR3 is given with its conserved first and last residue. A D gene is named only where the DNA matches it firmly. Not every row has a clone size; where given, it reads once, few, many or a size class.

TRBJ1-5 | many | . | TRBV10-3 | TGTGCCATCAGTGACTGGGAGCAGCCCCAGCATTTT | CAISDWEQPQHF
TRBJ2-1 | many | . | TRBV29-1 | TGCAGCGTTGAAGCGAATACCTACAATGAGCAGTTCTTC | CSVEANTYNEQFF
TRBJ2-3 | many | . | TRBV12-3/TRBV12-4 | TGTGCCAGCAGTTTATTTGGGGGGGGCGGAGGAGATACGCAGTATTTT | CASSLFGGGGGDTQYF
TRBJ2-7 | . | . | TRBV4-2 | TGTGCCAGCAGCCAAGATATTTCGCAGAACAGGGCCTACGAGCAGTACTTC | CASSQDISQNRAYEQYF
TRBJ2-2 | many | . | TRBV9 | TGTGCCAGCAGCGTAGACTTCGTAAACACCGGGGAGCTGTTTTTT | CASSVDFVNTGELFF
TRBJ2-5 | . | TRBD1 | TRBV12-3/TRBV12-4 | TGTGCCAGCAGTTTATACGGGACAGGGAACCAAGAGACCCAGTACTTC | CASSLYGTGNQETQYF
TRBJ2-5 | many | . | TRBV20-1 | TGCAGTGCTAGAGGCACGGGACAACTCCAAGAGACCCAGTACTTC | CSARGTGQLQETQYF
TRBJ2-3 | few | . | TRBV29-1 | TGCAGCGTGCTGGCGGGGAGCACAGATACGCAGTATTTT | CSVLAGSTDTQYF
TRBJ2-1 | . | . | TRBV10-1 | TGCGCCAGCAGTGCCGGGGTTAATGAGCAGTTCTTC | CASSAGVNEQFF
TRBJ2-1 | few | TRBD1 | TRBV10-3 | TGTGCCATCAGAGGGACAGGCGAAAAAGACAATGAGCAGTTCTTC | CAIRGTGEKDNEQFF
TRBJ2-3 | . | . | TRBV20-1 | TGCAGTGCTGAGGGGGTTAGAGATACGCAGTATTTT | CSAEGVRDTQYF
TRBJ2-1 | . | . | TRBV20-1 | TGCAGTGCTGGGAGCTTGCAACTGAGCTCCTACAATGAGCAGTTCTTC | CSAGSLQLSSYNEQFF
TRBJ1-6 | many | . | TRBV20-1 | TGCAGTGCTAGGAATCCGGGACGGGATAATTCACCCCTCCACTTT | CSARNPGRDNSPLHF
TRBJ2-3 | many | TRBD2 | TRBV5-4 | TGTGCCAGCAGCCCACCCGGGACTAGCGTGGATACGCAGTATTTT | CASSPPGTSVDTQYF
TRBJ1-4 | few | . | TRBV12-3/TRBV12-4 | TGTGCCAGCAGCCGCGGGCTAGGTGAAAAACTGTTTTTT | CASSRGLGEKLFF
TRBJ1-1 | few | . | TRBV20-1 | TGCAGTGCTAGATACATGACAGGGAACACTGAAGCTTTCTTT | CSARYMTGNTEAFF
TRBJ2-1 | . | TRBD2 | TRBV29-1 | TGCAGCGCCGCACCCCCCGGGGGGGGCTACAATGAGCAGTTCTTC | CSAAPPGGGYNEQFF
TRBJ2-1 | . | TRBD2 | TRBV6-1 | TGTGCCAGCAGTAGCGGGGGGGCGATCCATGAGCAGTTCTTC | CASSSGGAIHEQFF
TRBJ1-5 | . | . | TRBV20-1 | TGCAGTGCTAGAGTCGCTATTACAGACCAGCCCCAGCATTTT | CSARVAITDQPQHF
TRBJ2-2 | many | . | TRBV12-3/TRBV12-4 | TGTGCCAGCAGAACCACAGGGGAGGCGAACACCGGGGAGCTGTTTTTT | CASRTTGEANTGELFF
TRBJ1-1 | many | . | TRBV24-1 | TGTGCCACCAAGACAGAAGGGAACACTGAAGCTTTCTTT | CATKTEGNTEAFF
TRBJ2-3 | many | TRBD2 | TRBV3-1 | TGTGCCAGCAGCCAACTAGCGGGGATAACAGATACGCAGTATTTT | CASSQLAGITDTQYF
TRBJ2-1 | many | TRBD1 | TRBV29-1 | TGCAGCGTTAGGGACAGGGGTTTTGACAATGAGCAGTTCTTC | CSVRDRGFDNEQFF
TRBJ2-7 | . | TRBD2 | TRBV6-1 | TGTGCCAGCAGCGAGCGGGGGCCAGCCTACGAGCAGTACTTC | CASSERGPAYEQYF
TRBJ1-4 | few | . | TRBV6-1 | TGTGCCAGCAGTGAAGCCGGGGACGGCCCTAATGAAAAACTGTTTTTT | CASSEAGDGPNEKLFF
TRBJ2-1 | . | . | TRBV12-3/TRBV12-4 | TGTGCCAGCAGTTGGGGCGGGGGCCTATACAATGAGCAGTTCTTC | CASSWGGGLYNEQFF
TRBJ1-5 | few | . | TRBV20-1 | TGCAGTGCCTCTCAGGTTCGGAATCAGCCCCAGCATTTT | CSASQVRNQPQHF
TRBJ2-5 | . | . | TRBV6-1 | TGTGCCAGCAGTGAAAGGGATGAGACCCAGTACTTC | CASSERDETQYF
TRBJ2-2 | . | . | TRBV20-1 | TGCAGTGCTAGAGAGGCCTACACCGGGAAGCTGTTTTTT | CSAREAYTGKLFF
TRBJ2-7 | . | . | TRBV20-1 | TGCAGTGCAAACGTCCGAACAGGGATCTACGAGCAGTACTTC | CSANVRTGIYEQYF
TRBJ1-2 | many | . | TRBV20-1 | TGCAGTGCTAGCCCCCAAACTAGGGGCTACACCTTC | CSASPQTRGYTF
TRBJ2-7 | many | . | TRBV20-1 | TGCAGTGCAACTCGGGGGAACGAGCAGTACTTC | CSATRGNEQYF
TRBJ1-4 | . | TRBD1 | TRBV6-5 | TGTGCTGGAGGGGACAGCCTGGGTGAAAAACTGTTTTTT | CAGGDSLGEKLFF
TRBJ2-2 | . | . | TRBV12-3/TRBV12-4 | TGTGCCAGCAGTTTGGGACCCCGGAACACCGGGGAGCTGTTTTTT | CASSLGPRNTGELFF
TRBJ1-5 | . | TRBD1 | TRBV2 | TGTGCCAGCAAAGGGACAGGGACCCAGCCCCAGCATTTT | CASKGTGTQPQHF
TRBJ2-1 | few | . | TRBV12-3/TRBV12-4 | TGTGCCAGCAGTTTAGGGGCGCCCGGGAATGAGCAGTTCTTC | CASSLGAPGNEQFF
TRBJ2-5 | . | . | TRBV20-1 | TGCAGTGCTCCCTACCAGGGGCAAGAGACCCAGTACTTC | CSAPYQGQETQYF
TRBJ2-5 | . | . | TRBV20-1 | TGCAGTGCTAGAGCCGCGGCTAAAGAGACCCAGTACTTC | CSARAAAKETQYF
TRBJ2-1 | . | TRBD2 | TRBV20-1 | TGCAGTGCGGCAACTAGCGGGGTCATAAAATACAATGAGCAGTTCTTC | CSAATSGVIKYNEQFF
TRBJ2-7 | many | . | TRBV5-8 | TGTGCCAGCAGCCCCTTTAGGGCAGTCAAAGCCTACGAGCAGTACTTC | CASSPFRAVKAYEQYF
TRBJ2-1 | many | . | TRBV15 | TGTGCCACCAGCAGACCTACGACAGTTTACAATGAGCAGTTCTTC | CATSRPTTVYNEQFF
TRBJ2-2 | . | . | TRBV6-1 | TGTGCCAGCAGTCCCACTAGACAGAGCACCGGGGAGCTGTTTTTT | CASSPTRQSTGELFF
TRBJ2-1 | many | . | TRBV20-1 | TGCAGTGCTATCGGAAATGAGCAGTTCTTC | CSAIGNEQFF
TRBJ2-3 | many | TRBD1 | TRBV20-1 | TGCAGTGCTAGAGATGGAAAGGGGGCACATACGCAGTATTTT | CSARDGKGAHTQYF